This T cell receptor (beta chain) is drawn from a study of a mutant IDH1 vaccine in newly diagnosed glioma. Across the whole study: Those enrolled had earlier been treated with radiotherapy, temozolomide, or both, mostly both.

About this clone itself: Antigen specificity is unknown.

Looked up from germline, CDR1 is SEHNR and CDR2 is FQNEAQ (reference sequence). With 1 base removed from V and 7 bases from J, the gap between germline ends came to 16 bases. The CDR3 has 15 residues. Time point given: week 5, during vaccination. Vaccination comprised doses that each held 300 ug of mutant IDH1 20-mer peptide, plus topical imiquimod. Method: immunoSEQ multiplex PCR; TCRdb's copy keeps in-frame clones and lacks some. The sample has more than 40,000 clones, just under 80% seen once. The receptor comes from a woman aged 40 to 50 with glioma. This material consisted of PBMCs, taken from a glioma patient whose treatment included an IDH1 peptide vaccine. J is TRBJ2-5 and V is TRBV7-9; tentatively, D is TRBD1 (6 bases). The CDR3 here is CASSLVRQALGTQYF. The CDR3 DNA follows: TGTGCCAGCAGCTTAGTCAGACAGGCCCTGGGGACCCAGTACTTC.